This TCR beta chain was recorded in a study of CD8+CD57+ T cells in acquired aplastic anemia (dated by TCRdb to the late 2010s). Study-level background: Extracted DNA from sorted CD4+ and CD8+ cells averaged about 2.9 ug, ranging from roughly 0.17 to 27.4 ug. CD8+CD57+ expansion was defined as a frequency above the mean frequency observed in healthy subjects. Findings and caveats that apply to the study as a whole: Although 25 to 30 CD8+ CDR3 sequences were shared by patients and controls, these sequences appeared highly expressed in patients and within the immunodominant clones of patients. CD8+ Simpson's diversity did not differ significantly between patients and healthy controls (P=0.060).

About this clonotype: The specificity of this receptor is unknown. Within one base of it there is no much larger clone, and no base qualities were kept.

Expansion of CD8+CD57+ cells had been shown by flow cytometry in the patients chosen for sequencing. Every patient had severe acquired aplastic anemia, diagnosed using the International Study of Aplastic Anemia and Agranulocytosis and Camitta criteria. No patient had received any therapy when blood was sampled. The study deep-sequenced TCR repertoires of sorted CD4+ and CD8+ blood T cells from severe aplastic anemia patients and healthy subjects. Patients were enrolled in the USA under clinicaltrials.gov protocols 00001620, 01623167, 00001397, 00071045, 00081523 and 00961064. Ficoll-Paque density gradient centrifugation was used to isolate peripheral blood mononuclear cells. Before DNA was extracted, CD4+ and CD8+ T cells were sorted using either FACS or magnetic beads. Genomic DNA was used as template for profiling of TCR beta VDJ combinations and CDR3 sequences. An Illumina HiSeq 2000 was the platform used for TCR repertoire sequencing. On the authors' methods: TRBV/TRBJ rearrangement plots, CDR3 size and DJ length profiles, and Simpson's diversity index were used to assess repertoires. The most abundant DNA sequence in the deep sequencing data was defined as the immunodominant clone. CDR3 amino acid sequences were screened for sharing across subjects and were compared with published repertoires and the VDJdb database. The public reads were reprocessed in TCRdb via fastp at Q25 and MiXCR, keeping in-frame beta chains. A single entry per CDR3 protein holds the most common genes and DNA from its merged rows. The V and J calls were determined by TCRdb, not by the authors. The sample table contains about 180,000 distinct CDR3 sequences; only one count was recorded for approximately 52% of them. Jointly, the top ten make up 1.8% of the sample.

The germline V gene provides CDR1 LGHNA and CDR2 YNFKEQ. From cysteine to phenylalanine, the CDR3 is 15 amino acids long. Only CDR3 DNA is held: 45 bases, read in frame from base 1. V is reduced by 7 bases and J by 6 bases, leaving a spacing of 19 bases between them. What was sequenced was sorted CD4+, CD8+, or CD8+CD57+ T cells (not recorded which) from PBMCs. Recombination linked TRBV4-2 to TRBJ2-1; D gene: possibly TRBD2, on 6 matching bases. The clonotype was recovered from a human donor with aplastic anemia. In nucleotide form, the sequence is TGTGCCAGCAACCCGGGGGAGAACCCCGCCAATGAGCAGTTCTTC. It translates as CASNPGENPANEQFF.